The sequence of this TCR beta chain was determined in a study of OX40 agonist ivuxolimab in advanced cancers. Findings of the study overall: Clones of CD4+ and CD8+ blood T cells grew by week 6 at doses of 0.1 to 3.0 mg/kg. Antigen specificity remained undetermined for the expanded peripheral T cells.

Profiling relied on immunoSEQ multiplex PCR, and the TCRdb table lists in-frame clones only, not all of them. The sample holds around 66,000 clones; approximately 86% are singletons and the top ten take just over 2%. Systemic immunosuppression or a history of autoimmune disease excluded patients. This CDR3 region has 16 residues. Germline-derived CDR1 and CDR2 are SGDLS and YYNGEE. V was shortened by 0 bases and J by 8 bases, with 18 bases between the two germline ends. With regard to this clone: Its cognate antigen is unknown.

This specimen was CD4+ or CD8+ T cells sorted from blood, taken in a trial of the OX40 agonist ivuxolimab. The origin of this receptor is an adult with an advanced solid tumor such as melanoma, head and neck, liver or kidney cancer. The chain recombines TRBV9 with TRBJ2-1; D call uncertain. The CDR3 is CASSVVYNPSVDEQFF. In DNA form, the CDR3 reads TGTGCCAGCAGCGTAGTTTACAATCCTTCTGTCGATGAGCAGTTCTTC. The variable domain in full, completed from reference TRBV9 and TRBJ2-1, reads DSGVTQTPKHLITATGQRVTLRCSPRSGDLSVYWYQQSLDQGLQFLIQYYNGEERAKGNILERFSAQQFPDLHSELNLSSLELGDSALYFCASSVVYNPSVDEQFFGPGTRLTVL.